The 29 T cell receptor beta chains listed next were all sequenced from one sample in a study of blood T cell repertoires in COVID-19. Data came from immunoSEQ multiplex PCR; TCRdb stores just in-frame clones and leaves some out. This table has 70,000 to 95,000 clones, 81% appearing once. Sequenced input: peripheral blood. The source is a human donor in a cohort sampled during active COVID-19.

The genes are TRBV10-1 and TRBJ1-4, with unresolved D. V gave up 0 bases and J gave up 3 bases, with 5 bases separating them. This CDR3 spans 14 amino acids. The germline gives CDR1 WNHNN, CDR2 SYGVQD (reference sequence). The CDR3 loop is CASSESNSNEKLFF. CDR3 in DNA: TGCGCCAGCAGTGAGTCGAACTCTAATGAAAAACTGTTTTTT.

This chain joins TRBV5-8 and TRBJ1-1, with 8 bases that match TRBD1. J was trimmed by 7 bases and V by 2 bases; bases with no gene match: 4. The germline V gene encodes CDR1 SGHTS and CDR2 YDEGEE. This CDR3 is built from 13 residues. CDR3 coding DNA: TGTGCCAGCAGCTTTAGACAGGGGAATGAAGCTTTCTTT. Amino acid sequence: CASSFRQGNEAFF.

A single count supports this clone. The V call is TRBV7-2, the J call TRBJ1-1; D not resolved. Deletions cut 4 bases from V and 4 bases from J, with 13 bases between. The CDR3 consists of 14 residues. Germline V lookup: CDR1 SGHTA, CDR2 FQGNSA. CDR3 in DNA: TGTGCCAGCAGCTCCCAGGCCTTAGGCACTGAAGCTTTCTTT. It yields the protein CASSSQALGTEAFF.

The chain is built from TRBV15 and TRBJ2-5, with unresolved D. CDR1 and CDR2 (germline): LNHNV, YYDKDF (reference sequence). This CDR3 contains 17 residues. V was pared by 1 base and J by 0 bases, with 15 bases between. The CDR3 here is CATSRGGLAGYQETQYF. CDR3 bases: TGTGCCACCAGCAGAGGTGGTTTAGCCGGATACCAAGAGACCCAGTACTTC.

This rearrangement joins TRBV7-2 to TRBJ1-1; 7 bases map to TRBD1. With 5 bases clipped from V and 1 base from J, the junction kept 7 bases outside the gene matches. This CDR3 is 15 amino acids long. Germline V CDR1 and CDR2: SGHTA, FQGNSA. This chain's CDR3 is CASSPRQGRNTEAFF. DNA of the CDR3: TGTGCCAGCAGCCCACGACAGGGTCGGAACACTGAAGCTTTCTTT.

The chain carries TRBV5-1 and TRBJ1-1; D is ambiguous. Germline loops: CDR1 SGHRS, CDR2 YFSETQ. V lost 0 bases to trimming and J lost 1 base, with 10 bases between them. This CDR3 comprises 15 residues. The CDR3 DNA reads TGCGCCAGCAGCTTGGGGGCCCAAGAGAACACTGAAGCTTTCTTT. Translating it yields CASSLGAQENTEAFF.

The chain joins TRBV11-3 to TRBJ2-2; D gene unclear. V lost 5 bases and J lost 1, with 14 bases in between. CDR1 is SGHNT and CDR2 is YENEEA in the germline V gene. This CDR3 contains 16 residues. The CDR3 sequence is CASSPAVSGNTGELFF. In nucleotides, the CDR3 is TGTGCCAGCAGCCCAGCTGTGTCAGGGAACACCGGGGAGCTGTTTTTT.

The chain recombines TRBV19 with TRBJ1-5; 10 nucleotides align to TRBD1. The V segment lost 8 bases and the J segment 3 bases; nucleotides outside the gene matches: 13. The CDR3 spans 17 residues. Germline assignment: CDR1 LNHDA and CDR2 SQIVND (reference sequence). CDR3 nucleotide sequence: TGTGCCAGTGGTGAAATAGGGACAGGGGCGATCAATCAGCCCCAGCATTTT. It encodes CASGEIGTGAINQPQHF.

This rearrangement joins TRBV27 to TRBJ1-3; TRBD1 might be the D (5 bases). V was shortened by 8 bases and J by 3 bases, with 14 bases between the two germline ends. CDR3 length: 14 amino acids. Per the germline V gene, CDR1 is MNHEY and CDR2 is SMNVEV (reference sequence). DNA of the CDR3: TGTGCCAGCTCCTTCCGGGGGTTTGGAAACACCATATATTTT. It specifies CASSFRGFGNTIYF.

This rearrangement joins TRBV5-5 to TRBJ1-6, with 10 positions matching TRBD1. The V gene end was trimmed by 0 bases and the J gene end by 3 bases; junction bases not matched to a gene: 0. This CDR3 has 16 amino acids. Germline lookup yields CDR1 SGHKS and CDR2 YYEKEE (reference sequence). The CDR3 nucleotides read TGTGCCAGCAGCTTGGGGGACAGGGGCTATAATTCACCCCTCCACTTT. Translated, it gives CASSLGDRGYNSPLHF.

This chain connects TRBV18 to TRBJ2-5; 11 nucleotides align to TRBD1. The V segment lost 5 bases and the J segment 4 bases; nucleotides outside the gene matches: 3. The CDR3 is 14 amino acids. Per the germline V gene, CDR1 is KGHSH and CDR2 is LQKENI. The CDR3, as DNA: TGTGCCAGCTCAAACGGACAGGGGGCAGAGACCCAGTACTTC. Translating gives CASSNGQGAETQYF.

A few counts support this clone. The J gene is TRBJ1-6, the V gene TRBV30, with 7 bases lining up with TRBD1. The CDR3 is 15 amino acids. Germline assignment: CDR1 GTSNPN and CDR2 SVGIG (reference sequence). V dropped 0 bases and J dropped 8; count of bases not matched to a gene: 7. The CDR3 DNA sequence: TGTGCCTGGAGTGTAGGGGGCGGGGGGGATTCACCCCTCCACTTT. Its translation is CAWSVGGGGDSPLHF.

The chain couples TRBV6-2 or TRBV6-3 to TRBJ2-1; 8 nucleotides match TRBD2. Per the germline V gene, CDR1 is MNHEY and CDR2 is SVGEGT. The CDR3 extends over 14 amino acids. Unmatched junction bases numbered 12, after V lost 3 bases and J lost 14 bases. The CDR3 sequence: CASSYRSFGGAKFF. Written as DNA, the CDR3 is TGTGCCAGCAGTTATAGGTCCTTCGGGGGGGCCAAGTTCTTC.

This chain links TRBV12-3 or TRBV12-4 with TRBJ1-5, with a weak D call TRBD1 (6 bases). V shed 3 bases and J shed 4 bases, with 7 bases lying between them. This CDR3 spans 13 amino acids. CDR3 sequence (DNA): TGTGCCAGCAGTTTGGACAGAAATCAGCCCCAGCATTTT. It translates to CASSLDRNQPQHF.

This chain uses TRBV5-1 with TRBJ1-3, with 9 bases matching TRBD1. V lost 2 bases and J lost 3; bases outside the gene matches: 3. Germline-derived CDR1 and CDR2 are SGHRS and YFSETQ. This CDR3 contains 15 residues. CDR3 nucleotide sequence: TGCGCCAGCAGCTTTGGACAGGGGCATGGAAACACCATATATTTT. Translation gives CASSFGQGHGNTIYF.

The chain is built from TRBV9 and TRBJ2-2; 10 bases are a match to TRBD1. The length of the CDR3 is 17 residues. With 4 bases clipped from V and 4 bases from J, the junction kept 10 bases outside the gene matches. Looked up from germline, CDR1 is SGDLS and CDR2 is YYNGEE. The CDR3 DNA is TGTGCCAGCAGCCCGAGGGAGGACAGGGGGATCACCGGGGAGCTGTTTTTT. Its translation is CASSPREDRGITGELFF. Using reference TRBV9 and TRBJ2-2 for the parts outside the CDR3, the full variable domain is DSGVTQTPKHLITATGQRVTLRCSPRSGDLSVYWYQQSLDQGLQFLIQYYNGEERAKGNILERFSAQQFPDLHSELNLSSLELGDSALYFCASSPREDRGITGELFFGEGSRLTVL.

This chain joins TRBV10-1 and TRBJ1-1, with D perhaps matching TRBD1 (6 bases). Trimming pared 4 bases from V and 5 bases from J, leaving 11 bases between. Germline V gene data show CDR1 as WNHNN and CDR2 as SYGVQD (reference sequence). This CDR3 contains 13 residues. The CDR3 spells CASSVQGITEAFF. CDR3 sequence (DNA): TGCGCCAGCAGTGTTCAGGGGATAACTGAAGCTTTCTTT.

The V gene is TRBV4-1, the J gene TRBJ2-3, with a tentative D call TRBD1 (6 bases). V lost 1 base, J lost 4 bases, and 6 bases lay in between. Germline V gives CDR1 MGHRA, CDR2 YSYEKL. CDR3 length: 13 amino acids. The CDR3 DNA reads TGCGCCAGCAGCCAAGCAGGGGCAGATACGCAGTATTTT. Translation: CASSQAGADTQYF.

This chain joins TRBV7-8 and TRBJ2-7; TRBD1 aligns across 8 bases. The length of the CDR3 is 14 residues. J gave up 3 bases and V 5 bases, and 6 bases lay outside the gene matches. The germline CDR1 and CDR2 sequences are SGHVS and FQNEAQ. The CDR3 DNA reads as TGTGCCAGCAGCCCCAGGGACAGGAGCTACGAGCAGTACTTC. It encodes CASSPRDRSYEQYF.

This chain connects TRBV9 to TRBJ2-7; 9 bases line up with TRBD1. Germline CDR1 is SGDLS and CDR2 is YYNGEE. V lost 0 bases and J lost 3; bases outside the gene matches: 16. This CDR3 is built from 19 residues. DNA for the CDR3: TGTGCCAGCAGCGTAGGGGCGGGACAGGGAGTATTAGGCGGCTACGAGCAGTACTTC. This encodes CASSVGAGQGVLGGYEQYF.

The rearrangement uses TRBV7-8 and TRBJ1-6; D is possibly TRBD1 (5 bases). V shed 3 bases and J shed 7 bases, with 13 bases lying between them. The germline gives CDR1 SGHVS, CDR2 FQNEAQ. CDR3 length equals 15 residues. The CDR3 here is CASSFQGRPNSPLHF. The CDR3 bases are TGTGCCAGCAGCTTCCAGGGAAGGCCCAATTCACCCCTCCACTTT. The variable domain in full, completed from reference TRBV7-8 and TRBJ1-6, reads GAGVSQSPRYKVAKRGQDVALRCDPISGHVSLFWYQQALGQGPEFLTYFQNEAQLDKSGLPSDRFFAERPEGSVSTLKIQRTQQEDSAVYLCASSFQGRPNSPLHFGNGTRLTVT.

The CDR3 sequence is CATSDSDRADYEQYF. The CDR3 DNA follows: TGTGCCACCAGTGATTCTGACAGGGCGGACTACGAGCAGTACTTC. V is TRBV24-1 and J is TRBJ2-7, with 7 bases aligning to TRBD1. From germline, CDR1 is KGHDR and CDR2 SFDVKD. The CDR3 has 15 residues. The junction had 6 bases not matched to a gene; V was cut back by 2 bases and J by 3 bases.

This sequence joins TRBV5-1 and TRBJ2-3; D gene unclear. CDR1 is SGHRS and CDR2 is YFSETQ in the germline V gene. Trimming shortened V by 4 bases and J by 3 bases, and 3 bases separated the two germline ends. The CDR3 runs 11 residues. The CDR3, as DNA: TGCGCCAGCAGCGAGACAGATACGCAGTATTTT. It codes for CASSETDTQYF.

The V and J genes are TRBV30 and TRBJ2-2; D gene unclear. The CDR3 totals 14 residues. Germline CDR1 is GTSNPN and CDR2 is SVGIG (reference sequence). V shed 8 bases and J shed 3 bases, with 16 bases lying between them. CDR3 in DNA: TGTGCCCGGAAAGGAGTTCTGGACACCGGGGAGCTGTTTTTT. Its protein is CARKGVLDTGELFF.

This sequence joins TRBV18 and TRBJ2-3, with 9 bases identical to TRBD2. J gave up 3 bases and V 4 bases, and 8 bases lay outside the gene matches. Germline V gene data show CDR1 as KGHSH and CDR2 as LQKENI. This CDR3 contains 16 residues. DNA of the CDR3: TGTGCCAGCTCACGTGATCCAGCGGGGGGAACAGATACGCAGTATTTT. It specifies CASSRDPAGGTDTQYF.

In DNA, the CDR3 is TGTGCCAGTAGTGACACCACGGTGACCCCTCAGTTCTTC. It specifies CASSDTTVTPQFF. The rearrangement joins TRBV19 to TRBJ2-1; no clear D gene. The CDR3 has 13 amino acids. The germline V gene encodes CDR1 LNHDA and CDR2 SQIVND (reference sequence). V was cut by 5 bases and J by 13 bases, with 18 bases left in between.

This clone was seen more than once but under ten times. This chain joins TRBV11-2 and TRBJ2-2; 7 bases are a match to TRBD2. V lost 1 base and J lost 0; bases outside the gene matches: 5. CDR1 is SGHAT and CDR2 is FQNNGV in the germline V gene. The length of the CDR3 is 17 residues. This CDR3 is CASSLAWLAANTGELFF. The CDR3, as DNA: TGTGCCAGCAGCTTAGCGTGGCTAGCGGCGAACACCGGGGAGCTGTTTTTT.

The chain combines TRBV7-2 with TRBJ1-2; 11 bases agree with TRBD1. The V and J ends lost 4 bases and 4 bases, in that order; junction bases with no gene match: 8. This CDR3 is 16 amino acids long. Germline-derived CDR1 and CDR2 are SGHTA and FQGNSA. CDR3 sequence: CASSSRSGTGGYGYTF. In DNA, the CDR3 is TGTGCCAGCAGCTCCCGGTCCGGGACAGGGGGCTATGGCTACACCTTC.

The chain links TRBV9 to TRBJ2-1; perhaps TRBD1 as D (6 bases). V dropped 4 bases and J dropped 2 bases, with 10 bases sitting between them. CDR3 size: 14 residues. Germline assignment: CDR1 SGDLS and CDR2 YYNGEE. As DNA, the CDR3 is TGTGCCAGCAGCCCCCGGACAGCCTACAATGAGCAGTTCTTC. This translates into CASSPRTAYNEQFF. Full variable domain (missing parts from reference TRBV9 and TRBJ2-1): DSGVTQTPKHLITATGQRVTLRCSPRSGDLSVYWYQQSLDQGLQFLIQYYNGEERAKGNILERFSAQQFPDLHSELNLSSLELGDSALYFCASSPRTAYNEQFFGPGTRLTVL.